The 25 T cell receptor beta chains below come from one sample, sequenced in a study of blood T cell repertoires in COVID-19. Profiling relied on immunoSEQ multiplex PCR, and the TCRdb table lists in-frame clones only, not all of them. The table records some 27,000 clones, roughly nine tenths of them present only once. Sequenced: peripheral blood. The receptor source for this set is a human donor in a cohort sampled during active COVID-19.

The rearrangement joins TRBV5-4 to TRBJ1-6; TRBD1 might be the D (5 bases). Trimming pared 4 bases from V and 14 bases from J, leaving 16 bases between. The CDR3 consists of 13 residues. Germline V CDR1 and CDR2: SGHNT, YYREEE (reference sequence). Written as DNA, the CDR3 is TGTGCCAGCAGCGACCAACAGGCGTTATCCCTCCACTTT. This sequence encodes CASSDQQALSLHF.

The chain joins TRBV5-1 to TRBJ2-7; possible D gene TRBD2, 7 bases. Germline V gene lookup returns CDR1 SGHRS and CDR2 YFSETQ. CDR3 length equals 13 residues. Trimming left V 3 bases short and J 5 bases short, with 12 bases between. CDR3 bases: TGCGCCAGCAGCTCCGGAGGGGGGGACGAGCAGTACTTC. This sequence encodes CASSSGGGDEQYF.

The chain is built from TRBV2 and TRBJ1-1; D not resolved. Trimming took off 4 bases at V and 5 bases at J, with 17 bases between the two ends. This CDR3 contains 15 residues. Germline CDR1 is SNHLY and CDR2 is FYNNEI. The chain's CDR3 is CASSVREGFGTEAFF. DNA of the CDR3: TGTGCCAGCAGTGTGAGGGAGGGCTTCGGAACTGAAGCTTTCTTT.

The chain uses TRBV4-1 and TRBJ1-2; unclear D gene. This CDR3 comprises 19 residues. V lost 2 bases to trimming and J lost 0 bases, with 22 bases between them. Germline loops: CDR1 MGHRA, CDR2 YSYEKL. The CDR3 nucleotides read TGCGCCAGCAGCCAACTACAGTCTGGGTGGCAGACGACTAACTATGGCTACACCTTC. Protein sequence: CASSQLQSGWQTTNYGYTF.

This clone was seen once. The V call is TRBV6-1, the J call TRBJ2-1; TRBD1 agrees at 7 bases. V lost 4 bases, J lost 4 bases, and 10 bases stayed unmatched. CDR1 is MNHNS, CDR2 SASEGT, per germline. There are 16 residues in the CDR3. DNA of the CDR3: TGTGCCAGCAGTGTTCGTGTGGGACAGACTTACAATGAGCAGTTCTTC. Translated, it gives CASSVRVGQTYNEQFF.

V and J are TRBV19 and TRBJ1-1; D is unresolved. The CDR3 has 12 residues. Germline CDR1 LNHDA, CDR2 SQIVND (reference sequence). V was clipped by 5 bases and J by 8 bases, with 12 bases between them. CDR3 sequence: CASSGSYGEAFF. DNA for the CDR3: TGTGCCAGTAGTGGGTCGTACGGGGAAGCTTTCTTT. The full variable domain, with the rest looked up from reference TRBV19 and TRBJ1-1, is DGGITQSPKYLFRKEGQNVTLSCEQNLNHDAMYWYRQDPGQGLRLIYYSQIVNDFQKGDIAEGYSVSREKKESFPLTVTSAQKNPTAFYLCASSGSYGEAFFGQGTRLTVV.

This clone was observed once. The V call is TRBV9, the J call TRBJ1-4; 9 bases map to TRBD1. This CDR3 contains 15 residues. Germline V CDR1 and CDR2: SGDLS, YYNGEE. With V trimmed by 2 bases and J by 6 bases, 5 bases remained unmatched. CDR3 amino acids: CASSVSQGAYEKLFF. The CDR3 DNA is TGTGCCAGCAGCGTGTCACAGGGGGCATATGAAAAACTGTTTTTT.

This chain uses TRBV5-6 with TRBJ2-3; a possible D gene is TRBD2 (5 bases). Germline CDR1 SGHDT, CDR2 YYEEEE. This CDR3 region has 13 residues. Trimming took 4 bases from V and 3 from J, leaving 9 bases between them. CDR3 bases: TGTGCCAGCAGCAAAAGAGGGACAGATACGCAGTATTTT. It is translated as CASSKRGTDTQYF.

The DNA of the CDR3 is TGCGCCCGCCGCTGGGCCGGGGGGGGCTCTGGGGCCAACGTCCTGACTTTC. Its protein product is CARRWAGGGSGANVLTF. The genes are TRBV5-1 and TRBJ2-6; 8 positions match TRBD2. Germline-derived CDR1 and CDR2 are SGHRS and YFSETQ. The CDR3 has 17 residues. The ends lost 10 bases at V and 0 bases at J; junction bases unmatched: 12.

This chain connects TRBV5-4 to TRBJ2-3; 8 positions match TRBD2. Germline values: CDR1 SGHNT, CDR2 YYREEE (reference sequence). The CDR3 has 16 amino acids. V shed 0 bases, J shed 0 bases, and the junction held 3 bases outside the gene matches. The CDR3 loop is CASSLAGGLSTDTQYF. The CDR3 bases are TGTGCCAGCAGCTTGGCGGGGGGGCTCAGCACAGATACGCAGTATTTT.

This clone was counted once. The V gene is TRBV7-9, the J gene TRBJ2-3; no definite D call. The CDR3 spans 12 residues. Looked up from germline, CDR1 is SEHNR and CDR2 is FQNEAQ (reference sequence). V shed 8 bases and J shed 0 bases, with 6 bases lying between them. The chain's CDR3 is CASHQSTDTQYF. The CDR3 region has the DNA TGTGCCAGCCACCAGAGCACAGATACGCAGTATTTT.

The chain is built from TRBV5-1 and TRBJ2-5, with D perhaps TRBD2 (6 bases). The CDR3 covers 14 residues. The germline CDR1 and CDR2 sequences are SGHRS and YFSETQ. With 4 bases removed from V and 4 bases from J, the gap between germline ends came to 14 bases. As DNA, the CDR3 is TGCGCCAGCAGCCAAGGCGTGGGGGGAGAGACCCAGTACTTC. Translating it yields CASSQGVGGETQYF.

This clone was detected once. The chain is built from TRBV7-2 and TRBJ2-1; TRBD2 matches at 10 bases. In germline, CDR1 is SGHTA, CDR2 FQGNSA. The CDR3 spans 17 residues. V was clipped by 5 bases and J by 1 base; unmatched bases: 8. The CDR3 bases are TGTGCCAGCAGCGGGAGGCTAGCGGGGGTGTCCTACAATGAGCAGTTCTTC. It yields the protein CASSGRLAGVSYNEQFF.

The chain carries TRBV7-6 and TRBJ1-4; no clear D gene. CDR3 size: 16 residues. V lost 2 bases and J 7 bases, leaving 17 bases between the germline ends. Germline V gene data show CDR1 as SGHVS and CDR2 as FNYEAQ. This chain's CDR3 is CASSLRSHRRGEKLFF. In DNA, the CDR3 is TGTGCCAGCAGCTTAAGGTCTCACCGTCGGGGTGAAAAACTGTTTTTT.

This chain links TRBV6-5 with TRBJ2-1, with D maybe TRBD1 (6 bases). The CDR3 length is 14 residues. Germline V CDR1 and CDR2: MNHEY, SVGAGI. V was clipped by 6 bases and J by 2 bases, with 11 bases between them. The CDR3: CASSRAGAYNEQFF. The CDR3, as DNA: TGTGCCAGCAGCCGGGCAGGGGCCTACAATGAGCAGTTCTTC.

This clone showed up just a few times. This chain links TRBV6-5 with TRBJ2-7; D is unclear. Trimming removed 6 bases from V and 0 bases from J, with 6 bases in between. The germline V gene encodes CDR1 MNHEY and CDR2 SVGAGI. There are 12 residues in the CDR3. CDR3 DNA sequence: TGTGCCAGCAGACCCAGCTCCTACGAGCAGTACTTC. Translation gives CASRPSSYEQYF.

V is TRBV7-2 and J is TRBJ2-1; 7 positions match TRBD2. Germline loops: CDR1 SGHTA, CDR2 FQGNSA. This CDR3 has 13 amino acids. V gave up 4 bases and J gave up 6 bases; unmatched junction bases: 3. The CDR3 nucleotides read TGTGCCAGCAGCTCGGGCGGGGGCAATGAGCAGTTCTTC. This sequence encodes CASSSGGGNEQFF.

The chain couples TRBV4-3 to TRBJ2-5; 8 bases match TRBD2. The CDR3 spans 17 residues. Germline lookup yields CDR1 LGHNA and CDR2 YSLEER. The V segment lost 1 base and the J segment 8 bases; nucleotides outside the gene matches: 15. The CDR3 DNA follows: TGCGCCAGCAGCCAAGGAGTGGCCGGGGGGGCCCTGGGAACCCAGTACTTC. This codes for CASSQGVAGGALGTQYF.

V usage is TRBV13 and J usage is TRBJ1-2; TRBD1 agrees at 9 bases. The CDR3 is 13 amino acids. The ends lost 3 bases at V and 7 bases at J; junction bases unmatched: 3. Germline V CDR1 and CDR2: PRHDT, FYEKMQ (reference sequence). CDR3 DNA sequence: TGTGCCAGCAGCTTCACAGGGGGCGTTGGCTACACCTTC. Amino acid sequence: CASSFTGGVGYTF.

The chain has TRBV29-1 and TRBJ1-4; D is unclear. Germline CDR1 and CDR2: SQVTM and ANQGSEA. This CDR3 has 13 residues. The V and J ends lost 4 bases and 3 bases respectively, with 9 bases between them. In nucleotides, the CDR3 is TGCAGCGTTGTAGAGGGCCCTAATGAAAAACTGTTTTTT. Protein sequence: CSVVEGPNEKLFF.

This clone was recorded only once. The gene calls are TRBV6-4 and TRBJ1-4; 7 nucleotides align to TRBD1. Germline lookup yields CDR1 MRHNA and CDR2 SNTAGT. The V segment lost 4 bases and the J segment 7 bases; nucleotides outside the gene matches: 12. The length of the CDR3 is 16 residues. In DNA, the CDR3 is TGTGCCAGCAGTGTTATGCCGGGACAGTCAGGTGAAAAACTGTTTTTT. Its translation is CASSVMPGQSGEKLFF.

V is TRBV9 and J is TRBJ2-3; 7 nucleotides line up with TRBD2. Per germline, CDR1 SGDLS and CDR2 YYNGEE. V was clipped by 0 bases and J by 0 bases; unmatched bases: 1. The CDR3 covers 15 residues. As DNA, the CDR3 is TGTGCCAGCAGCGTAGCGGGGGGAAGCACAGATACGCAGTATTTT. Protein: CASSVAGGSTDTQYF.

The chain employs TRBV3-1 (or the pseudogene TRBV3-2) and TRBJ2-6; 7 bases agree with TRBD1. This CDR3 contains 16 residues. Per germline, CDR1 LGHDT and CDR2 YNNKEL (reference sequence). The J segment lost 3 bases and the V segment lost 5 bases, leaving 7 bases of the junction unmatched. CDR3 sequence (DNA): TGTGCCAGCAGCTCGACAGGGATTTATGGGGCCAACGTCCTGACTTTC. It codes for CASSSTGIYGANVLTF.

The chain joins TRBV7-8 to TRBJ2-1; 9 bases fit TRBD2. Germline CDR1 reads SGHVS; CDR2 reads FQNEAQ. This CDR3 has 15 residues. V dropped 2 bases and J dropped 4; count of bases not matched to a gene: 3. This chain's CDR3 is CASSLSGGLYNEQFF. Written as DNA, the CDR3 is TGTGCCAGCAGCTTAAGCGGGGGGCTTTACAATGAGCAGTTCTTC.

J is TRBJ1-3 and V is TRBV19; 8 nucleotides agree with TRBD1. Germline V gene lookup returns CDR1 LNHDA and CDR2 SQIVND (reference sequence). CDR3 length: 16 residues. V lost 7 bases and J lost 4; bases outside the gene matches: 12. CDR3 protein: CASTTGDRIRGNTIYF. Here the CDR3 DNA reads TGTGCCAGTACCACAGGGGACAGGATCCGAGGAAACACCATATATTTT.